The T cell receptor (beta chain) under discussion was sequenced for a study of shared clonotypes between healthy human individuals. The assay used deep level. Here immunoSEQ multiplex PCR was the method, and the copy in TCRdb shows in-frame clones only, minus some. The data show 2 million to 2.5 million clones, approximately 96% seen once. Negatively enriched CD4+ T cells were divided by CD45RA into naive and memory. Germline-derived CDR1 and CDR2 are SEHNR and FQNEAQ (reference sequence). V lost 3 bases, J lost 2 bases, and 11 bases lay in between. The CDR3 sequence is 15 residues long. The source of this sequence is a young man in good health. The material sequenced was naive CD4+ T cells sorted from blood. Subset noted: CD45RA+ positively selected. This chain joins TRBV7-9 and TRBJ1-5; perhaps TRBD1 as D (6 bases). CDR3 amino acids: CASSFSGDGNQPQHF. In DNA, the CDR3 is TGTGCCAGCAGCTTCTCAGGGGATGGCAATCAGCCCCAGCATTTT.